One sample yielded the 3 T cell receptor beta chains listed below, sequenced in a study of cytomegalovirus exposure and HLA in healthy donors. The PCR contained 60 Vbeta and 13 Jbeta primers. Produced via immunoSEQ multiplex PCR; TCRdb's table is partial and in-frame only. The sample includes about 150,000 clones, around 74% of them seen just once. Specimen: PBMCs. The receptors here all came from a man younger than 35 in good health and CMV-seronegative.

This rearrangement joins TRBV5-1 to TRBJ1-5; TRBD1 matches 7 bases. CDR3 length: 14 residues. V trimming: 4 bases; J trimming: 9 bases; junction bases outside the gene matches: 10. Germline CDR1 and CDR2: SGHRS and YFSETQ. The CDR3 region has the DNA TGCGCCAGCAGCGAAGGACAGGTTAATGGGCCCCAGCATTTT. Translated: CASSEGQVNGPQHF.

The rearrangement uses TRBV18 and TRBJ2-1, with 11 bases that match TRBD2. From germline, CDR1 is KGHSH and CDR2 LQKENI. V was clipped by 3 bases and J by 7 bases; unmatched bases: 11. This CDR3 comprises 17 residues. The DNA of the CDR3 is TGTGCCAGCTCACCGGCGCTTCTAGCGGGAGGCCAAAATGAGCAGTTCTTC. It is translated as CASSPALLAGGQNEQFF.

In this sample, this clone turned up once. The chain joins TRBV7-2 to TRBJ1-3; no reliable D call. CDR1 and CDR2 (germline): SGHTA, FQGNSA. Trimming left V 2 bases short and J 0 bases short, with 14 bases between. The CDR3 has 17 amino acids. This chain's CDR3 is CASSLPQGGSSGNTIYF. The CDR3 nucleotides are TGTGCCAGCAGCTTACCCCAAGGAGGGAGCTCTGGAAACACCATATATTTT.